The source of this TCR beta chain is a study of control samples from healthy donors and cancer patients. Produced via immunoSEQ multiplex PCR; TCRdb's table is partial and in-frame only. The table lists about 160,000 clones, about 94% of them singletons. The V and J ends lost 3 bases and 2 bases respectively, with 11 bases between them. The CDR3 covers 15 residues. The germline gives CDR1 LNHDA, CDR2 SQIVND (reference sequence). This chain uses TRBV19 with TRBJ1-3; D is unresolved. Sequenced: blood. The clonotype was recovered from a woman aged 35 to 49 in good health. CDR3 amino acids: CASSIVGIAGNTIYF. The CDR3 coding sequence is TGTGCCAGTAGTATCGTTGGGATTGCTGGAAACACCATATATTTT.